This TCR beta chain came from a study of read filtering for tumor transcriptome and immune sequencing. As for the study in general: R-ISS stage counts were 8 or 9 for I, roughly 15 for II, 7 for III.

This CDR3 spans 15 amino acids. Germline lookup yields CDR1 MNHEY and CDR2 SMNVEV (reference sequence). The V gene lost 2 bases and the J gene lost 0 bases, with 8 bases spanning the gap. Findings and caveats of the study: Sorted CD138-negative bone marrow cells were not purified T cells. IR-seq and RNA-seq agreed better without single-read clonotypes.

Of note for this clonotype: Its target is unknown.

This library used about 400 ng RNA and molecular barcoded adaptors spanning alpha/delta and beta/gamma chains. TCRdb re-called the reads through MiXCR, storing one row per CDR3 protein. The table lists over 35,000 distinct CDR3 sequences, roughly 13% of them singletons. The sequencing input was a population of CD138-negative cells sorted from bone marrow. The receptor comes from a donor aged 40 or older with multiple myeloma. V gene TRBV27 combines with J gene TRBJ1-5; TRBD1 is a possible D gene (6 bases). CDR3 DNA: TGTGCCAGCAGTTTAACAGGGAATAGCAATCAGCCCCAGCATTTT. As protein: CASSLTGNSNQPQHF.